These 7 T cell receptor beta chains were all obtained from the same sample, sequenced in a study of T-cell memory formation after mild COVID-19. TCRdb passed the 5' RACE reads through MiXCR, listing each CDR3 protein once. Counted here are approximately 410,000 distinct CDR3 sequences, about 25% occurring once; the ten biggest clones make up around 13%. Sequencing input: PBMCs or a T cell subset sorted from them (not recorded which). These receptors all stem from an adult woman who had mild COVID-19 (a few samples of this study predate the infection). Cell type and time point are not known.

V usage is TRBV3-1 and J usage is TRBJ2-1; D unclear. The V gene's germline CDR1 is LGHDT and CDR2 YNNKEL (reference sequence). This CDR3 contains 13 residues. V gave up 4 bases and J gave up 8 bases, with 12 bases separating them. CDR3 nucleotides: TGTGCCAGCAGCCCGCCGTCGAGCGATGAGCAGTTCTTC. Its translation: CASSPPSSDEQFF.

In this sample, this clonotype turned up a few times. The gene calls are TRBV7-9 and TRBJ2-5; D is ambiguous. This CDR3 region has 12 residues. The ends were cut back, 6 bases at V and 5 bases at J, with 10 bases in the middle. Germline CDR1 reads SEHNR; CDR2 reads FQNEAQ (reference sequence). The CDR3 region is CASRLMEETQYF. In DNA, the CDR3 is TGTGCCAGCAGGCTGATGGAGGAGACCCAGTACTTC.

This clonotype has ten or more counts. The chain recombines TRBV4-3 with TRBJ2-1; D possibly corresponds to TRBD2 (5 bases). The CDR3 covers 13 residues. The ends were cut back, 0 bases at V and 10 bases at J, with 10 bases in the middle. CDR1 and CDR2 (germline): LGHNA, YSLEER. CDR3 sequence: CASSQEAEREQFF. DNA of the CDR3: TGCGCCAGCAGCCAAGAGGCAGAGCGGGAGCAGTTCTTC.

The V gene is TRBV19, the J gene TRBJ2-6, with D unclear. The CDR3 contains 16 residues. V lost 1 base to trimming and J lost 0 bases, with 7 bases between them. CDR1 LNHDA and CDR2 SQIVND come from the germline V gene (reference sequence). This CDR3 reads CASSIARSSGANVLTF. CDR3 in DNA: TGTGCCAGTAGTATAGCTCGGAGCTCTGGGGCCAACGTCCTGACTTTC.

V gene TRBV5-1 combines with J gene TRBJ2-3, with D possibly called TRBD1 or TRBD2 (5 bases each). The CDR3 spans 14 residues. V was clipped by 5 bases and J by 0 bases, with 10 bases between them. Germline values: CDR1 SGHRS, CDR2 YFSETQ. CDR3 sequence reads: CASREWDSTDTQYF. The CDR3 DNA is TGCGCCAGCAGAGAATGGGACAGCACAGATACGCAGTATTTT.

This clonotype showed up just a few times. This chain uses TRBV29-1 with TRBJ2-3; weak D call: TRBD2 (5 bases). Per the germline V gene, CDR1 is SQVTM and CDR2 is ANQGSEA. The CDR3 extends over 14 amino acids. V was pared by 7 bases and J by 3 bases, with 17 bases between. CDR3 sequence (DNA): TGCAGCGCCGCGGGCAGGCCCGGGACAGATACGCAGTATTTT. Its protein is CSAAGRPGTDTQYF.

The V and J genes are TRBV12-3 or TRBV12-4 and TRBJ2-7; 7 nucleotides match TRBD1. V lost 8 bases to trimming and J lost 2 bases; unmatched junction nucleotides: 3. The CDR3 runs to 12 residues. The CDR3 sequence is CASGRGTYEQYF. CDR3 bases: TGTGCCAGCGGCAGGGGGACCTACGAGCAGTACTTC.